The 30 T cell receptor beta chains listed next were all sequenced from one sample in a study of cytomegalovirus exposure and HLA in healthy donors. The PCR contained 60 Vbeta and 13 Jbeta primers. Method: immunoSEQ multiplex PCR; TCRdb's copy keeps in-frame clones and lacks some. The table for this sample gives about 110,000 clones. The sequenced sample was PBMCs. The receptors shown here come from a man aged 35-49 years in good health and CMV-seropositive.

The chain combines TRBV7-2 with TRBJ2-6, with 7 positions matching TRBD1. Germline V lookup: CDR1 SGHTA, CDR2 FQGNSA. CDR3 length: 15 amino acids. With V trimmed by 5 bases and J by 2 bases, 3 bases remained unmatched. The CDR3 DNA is TGTGCCAGCAGCAACAGGGGCCCTGGGGCCAACGTCCTGACTTTC. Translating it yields CASSNRGPGANVLTF.

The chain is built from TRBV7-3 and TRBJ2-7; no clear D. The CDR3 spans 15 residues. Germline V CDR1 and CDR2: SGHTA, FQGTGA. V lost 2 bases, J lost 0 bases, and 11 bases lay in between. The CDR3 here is CASSLLVGSSYEQYF. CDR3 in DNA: TGTGCCAGCAGCTTACTAGTGGGTAGCTCCTACGAGCAGTACTTC.

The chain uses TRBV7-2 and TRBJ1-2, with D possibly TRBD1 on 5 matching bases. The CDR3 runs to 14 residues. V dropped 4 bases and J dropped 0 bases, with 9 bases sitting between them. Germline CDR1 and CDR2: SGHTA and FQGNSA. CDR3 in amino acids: CASSSLTANYGYTF. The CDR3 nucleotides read TGTGCCAGCAGCTCATTGACAGCTAACTATGGCTACACCTTC.

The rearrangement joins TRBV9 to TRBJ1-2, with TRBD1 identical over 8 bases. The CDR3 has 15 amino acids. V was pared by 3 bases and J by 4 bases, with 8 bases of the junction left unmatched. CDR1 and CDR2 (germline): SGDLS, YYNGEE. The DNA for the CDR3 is TGTGCCAGCAGCGATAACGGACAGGGAGGCTATGGCTACACCTTC. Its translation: CASSDNGQGGYGYTF. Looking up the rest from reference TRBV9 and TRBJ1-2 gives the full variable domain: DSGVTQTPKHLITATGQRVTLRCSPRSGDLSVYWYQQSLDQGLQFLIQYYNGEERAKGNILERFSAQQFPDLHSELNLSSLELGDSALYFCASSDNGQGGYGYTFGSGTRLTVV.

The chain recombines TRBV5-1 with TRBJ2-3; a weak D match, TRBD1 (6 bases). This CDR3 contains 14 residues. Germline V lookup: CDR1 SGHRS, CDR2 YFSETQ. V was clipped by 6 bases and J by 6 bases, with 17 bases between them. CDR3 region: CASTVITGSDTQYF. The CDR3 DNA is TGCGCCAGCACCGTGATTACAGGGTCTGATACGCAGTATTTT.

This chain's CDR3 is CASSHPDSPYEQYF. Here the CDR3 DNA reads TGTGCCAGCAGTCACCCGGACAGTCCCTACGAGCAGTACTTC. This sequence joins TRBV6-6 and TRBJ2-7; D perhaps matches TRBD1 (6 bases). In germline, CDR1 is MNHNY, CDR2 SVGAGI (reference sequence). The CDR3 is 14 residues long. V was trimmed by 5 bases and J by 2 bases, leaving 13 bases between them.

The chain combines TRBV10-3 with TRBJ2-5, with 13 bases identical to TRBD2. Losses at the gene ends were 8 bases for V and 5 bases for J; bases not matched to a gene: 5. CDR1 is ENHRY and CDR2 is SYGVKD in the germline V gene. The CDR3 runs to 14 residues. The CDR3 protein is CAISGLAGLETQYF. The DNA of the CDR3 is TGTGCCATCTCGGGACTAGCGGGACTGGAGACCCAGTACTTC.

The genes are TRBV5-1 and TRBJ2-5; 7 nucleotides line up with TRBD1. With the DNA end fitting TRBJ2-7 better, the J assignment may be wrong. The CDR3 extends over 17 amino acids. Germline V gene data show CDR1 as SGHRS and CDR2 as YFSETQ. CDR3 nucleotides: TGCGCCAGCAGCCGCAGAATCGGGACACAAGGGGGCTCCGAGCAGTACTTC. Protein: CASSRRIGTQGGSEQYF.

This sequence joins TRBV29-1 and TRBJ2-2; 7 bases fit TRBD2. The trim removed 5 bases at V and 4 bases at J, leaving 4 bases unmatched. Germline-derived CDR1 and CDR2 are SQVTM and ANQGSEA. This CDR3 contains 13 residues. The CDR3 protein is CSVREVATGELFF. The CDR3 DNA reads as TGCAGCGTTCGGGAGGTCGCCACCGGGGAGCTGTTTTTT.

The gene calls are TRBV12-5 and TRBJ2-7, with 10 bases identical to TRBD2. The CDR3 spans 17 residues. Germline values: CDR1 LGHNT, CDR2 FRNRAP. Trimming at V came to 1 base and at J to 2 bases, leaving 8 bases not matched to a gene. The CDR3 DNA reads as TGTGCTAGTGGTTTGGAGCCCCTAGCGGGAGACCCCTACGAGCAGTACTTC. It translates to CASGLEPLAGDPYEQYF.

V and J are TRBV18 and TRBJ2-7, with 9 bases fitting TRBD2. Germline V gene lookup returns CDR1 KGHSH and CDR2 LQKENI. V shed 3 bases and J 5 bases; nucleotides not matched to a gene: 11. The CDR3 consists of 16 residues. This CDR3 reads CASSPPGLAGINEQYF. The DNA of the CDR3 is TGTGCCAGCTCACCCCCCGGGCTAGCGGGAATAAACGAGCAGTACTTC.

CDR3 DNA sequence: TGTGCCAGCAGTGAAAGACTCGGGGGTACGCAGTATTTT. It specifies CASSERLGGTQYF. The V and J genes are TRBV6-1 and TRBJ2-3; D is perhaps TRBD2 (6 bases). Germline loops: CDR1 MNHNS, CDR2 SASEGT. The CDR3 is 13 amino acids. V dropped 2 bases and J dropped 8 bases, with 11 bases sitting between them.

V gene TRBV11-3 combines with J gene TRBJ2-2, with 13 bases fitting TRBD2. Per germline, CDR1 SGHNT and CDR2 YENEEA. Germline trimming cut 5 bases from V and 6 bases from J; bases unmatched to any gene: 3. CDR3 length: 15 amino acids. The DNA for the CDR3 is TGTGCCAGCAGCAGGGGACTAGCGGGACCCGGGGAGCTGTTTTTT. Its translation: CASSRGLAGPGELFF.

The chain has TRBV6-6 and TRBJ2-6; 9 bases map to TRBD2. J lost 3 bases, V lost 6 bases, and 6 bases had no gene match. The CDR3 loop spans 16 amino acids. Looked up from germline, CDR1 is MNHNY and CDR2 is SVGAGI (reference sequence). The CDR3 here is CASRDSGRLGANVLTF. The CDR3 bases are TGTGCCAGCAGAGATAGCGGGAGACTTGGGGCCAACGTCCTGACTTTC.

This CDR3 reads CASSFSGTGRNEQFF. In DNA form, the CDR3 reads TGTGCCAGCAGCTTCTCCGGGACAGGGAGGAATGAGCAGTTCTTC. The chain uses TRBV7-9 and TRBJ2-1; the match to TRBD1 covers 9 bases. Germline V gene lookup returns CDR1 SEHNR and CDR2 FQNEAQ (reference sequence). After removal of 3 bases from V and 7 bases from J, the junction contained 7 bases not matched to a gene. The CDR3 loop spans 15 amino acids.

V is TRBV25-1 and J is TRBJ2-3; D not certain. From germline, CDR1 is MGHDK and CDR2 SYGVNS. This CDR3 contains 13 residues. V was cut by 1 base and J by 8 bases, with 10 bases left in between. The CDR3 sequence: CASSELSSGTQYF. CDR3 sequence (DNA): TGTGCCAGCAGTGAATTATCTAGTGGTACGCAGTATTTT.

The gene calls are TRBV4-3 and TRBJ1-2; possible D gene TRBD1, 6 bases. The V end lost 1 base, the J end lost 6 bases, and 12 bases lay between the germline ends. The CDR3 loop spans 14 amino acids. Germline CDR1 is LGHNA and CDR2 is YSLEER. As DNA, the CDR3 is TGCGCCAGCAGCCAAGGGTACAGGGAGAATGGCTACACCTTC. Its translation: CASSQGYRENGYTF.

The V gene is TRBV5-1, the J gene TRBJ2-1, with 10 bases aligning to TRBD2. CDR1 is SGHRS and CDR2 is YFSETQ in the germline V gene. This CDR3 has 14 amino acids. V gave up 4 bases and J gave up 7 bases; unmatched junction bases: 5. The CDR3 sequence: CASSLLAGFNEQFF. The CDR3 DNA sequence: TGCGCCAGCAGCCTACTAGCGGGATTTAATGAGCAGTTCTTC.

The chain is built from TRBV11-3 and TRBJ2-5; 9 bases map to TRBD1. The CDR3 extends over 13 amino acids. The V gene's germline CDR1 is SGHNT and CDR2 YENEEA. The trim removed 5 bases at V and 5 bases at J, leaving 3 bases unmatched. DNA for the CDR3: TGTGCCAGCAGCGCAGGGACAGGGGAGACCCAGTACTTC. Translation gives CASSAGTGETQYF.

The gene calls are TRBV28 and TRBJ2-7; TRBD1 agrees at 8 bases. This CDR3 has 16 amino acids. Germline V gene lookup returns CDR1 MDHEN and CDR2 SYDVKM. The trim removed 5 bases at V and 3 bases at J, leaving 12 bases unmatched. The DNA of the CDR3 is TGTGCCAGCAGTCCTGGGGGTCGGACAGGGAGCTACGAGCAGTACTTC. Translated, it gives CASSPGGRTGSYEQYF.

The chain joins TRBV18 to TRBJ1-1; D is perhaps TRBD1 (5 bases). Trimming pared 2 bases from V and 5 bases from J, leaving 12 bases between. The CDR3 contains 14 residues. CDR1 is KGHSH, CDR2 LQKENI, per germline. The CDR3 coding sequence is TGTGCCAGCTCACCAAAGGGGATTGGGACTGAAGCTTTCTTT. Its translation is CASSPKGIGTEAFF. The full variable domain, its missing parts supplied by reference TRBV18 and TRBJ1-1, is NAGVMQNPRHLVRRRGQEARLRCSPMKGHSHVYWYRQLPEEGLKFMVYLQKENIIDESGMPKERFSAEFPKEGPSILRIQQVVRGDSAAYFCASSPKGIGTEAFFGQGTRLTVV.

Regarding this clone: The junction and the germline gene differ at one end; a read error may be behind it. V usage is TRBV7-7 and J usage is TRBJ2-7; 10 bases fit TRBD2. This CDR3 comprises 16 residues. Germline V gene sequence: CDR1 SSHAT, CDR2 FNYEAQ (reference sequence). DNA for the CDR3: TGTGCTAGCAGCTTACGAGCGGGAGGGCCGTCAGGCGAGCAGTACTTC. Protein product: CASSLRAGGPSGEQYF.

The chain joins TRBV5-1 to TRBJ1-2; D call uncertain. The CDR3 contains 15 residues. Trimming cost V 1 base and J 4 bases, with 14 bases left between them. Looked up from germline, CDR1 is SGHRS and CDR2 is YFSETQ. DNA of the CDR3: TGCGCCAGCAGCTTGACCGGGGTCCCCTCCTATGGCTACACCTTC. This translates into CASSLTGVPSYGYTF. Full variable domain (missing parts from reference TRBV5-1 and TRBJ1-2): KAGVTQTPRYLIKTRGQQVTLSCSPISGHRSVSWYQQTPGQGLQFLFEYFSETQRNKGNFPGRFSGRQFSNSRSEMNVSTLELGDSALYLCASSLTGVPSYGYTFGSGTRLTVV.

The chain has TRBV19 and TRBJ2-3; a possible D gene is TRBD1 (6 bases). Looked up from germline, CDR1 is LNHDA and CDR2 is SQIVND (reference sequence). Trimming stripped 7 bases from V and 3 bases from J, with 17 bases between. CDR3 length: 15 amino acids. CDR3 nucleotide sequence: TGTGCCAGTACCCCGATGGGACAAGCTACAGATACGCAGTATTTT. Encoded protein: CASTPMGQATDTQYF.

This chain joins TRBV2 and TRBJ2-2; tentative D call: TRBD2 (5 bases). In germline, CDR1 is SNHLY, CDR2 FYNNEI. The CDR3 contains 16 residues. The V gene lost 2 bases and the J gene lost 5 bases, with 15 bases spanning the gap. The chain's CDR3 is CASSELGAELTGELFF. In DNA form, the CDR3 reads TGTGCCAGCAGTGAATTAGGAGCGGAACTAACCGGGGAGCTGTTTTTT.

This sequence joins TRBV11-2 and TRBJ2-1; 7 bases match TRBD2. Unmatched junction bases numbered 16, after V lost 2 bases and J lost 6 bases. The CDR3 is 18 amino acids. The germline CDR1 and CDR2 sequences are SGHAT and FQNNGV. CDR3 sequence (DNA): TGTGCCAGCAGCTTAATTTCTGGGACTACCGGAACGTCCAATGAGCAGTTCTTC. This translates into CASSLISGTTGTSNEQFF.

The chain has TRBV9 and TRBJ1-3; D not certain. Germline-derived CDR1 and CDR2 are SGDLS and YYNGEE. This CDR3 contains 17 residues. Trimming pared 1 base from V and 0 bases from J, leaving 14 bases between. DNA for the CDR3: TGTGCCAGCAGCGTAACCCCGACATCCCGCTCTGGAAACACCATATATTTT. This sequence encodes CASSVTPTSRSGNTIYF.

The CDR3 region has the DNA TGTGCCAGCAGTTTACGGCGGGAGACCCAGTACTTC. Amino acid sequence: CASSLRRETQYF. V gene TRBV28 combines with J gene TRBJ2-5; D not certain. CDR3 length equals 12 residues. The ends were cut back, 2 bases at V and 5 bases at J, with 6 bases in the middle. Germline V lookup: CDR1 MDHEN, CDR2 SYDVKM.

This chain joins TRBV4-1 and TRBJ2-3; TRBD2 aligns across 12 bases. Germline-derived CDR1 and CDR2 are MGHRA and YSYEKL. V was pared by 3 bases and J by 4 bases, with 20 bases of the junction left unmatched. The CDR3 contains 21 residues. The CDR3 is CASSHRALPLRLAGDADTQYF. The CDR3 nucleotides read TGCGCCAGCAGCCACAGAGCACTACCCCTACGACTAGCGGGAGACGCAGATACGCAGTATTTT.

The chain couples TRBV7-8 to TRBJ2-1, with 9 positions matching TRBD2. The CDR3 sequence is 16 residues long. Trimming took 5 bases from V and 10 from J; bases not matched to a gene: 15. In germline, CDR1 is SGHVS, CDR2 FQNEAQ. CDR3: CASSGSLREGPREQFF. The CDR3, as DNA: TGTGCCAGCAGCGGGTCGCTGCGGGAGGGGCCCAGGGAGCAGTTCTTC.